This passage covers 29 T cell receptor beta chains from one sample sequenced in a study of early T cells in non-severe SARS-CoV-2 infection. TCRdb used MiXCR to reprocess the 5' RACE reads, holding one entry per CDR3 protein. The sample lists about 69,000 distinct CDR3 sequences; approximately 9.5% were seen once. Sample: whole blood. Receptors originate from an adult who was a healthcare worker with PCR-confirmed SARS-CoV-2 infection or an uninfected control (not recorded which).

This clonotype was picked up many times. The V gene is TRBV5-8, the J gene TRBJ2-7; 7 nucleotides align to TRBD1. The CDR3 spans 15 residues. Germline lookup yields CDR1 SGHTS and CDR2 YDEGEE. V shed 4 bases and J 3 bases; nucleotides not matched to a gene: 10. The CDR3 sequence is CASSLRQGVRYEQYF. CDR3 DNA sequence: TGTGCCAGCAGCCTAAGACAGGGAGTTCGCTACGAGCAGTACTTC.

Many counts were recorded for this clonotype. The chain combines TRBV14 with TRBJ1-1; the match to TRBD1 covers 7 bases. The junction had 5 bases not matched to a gene; V was cut back by 4 bases and J by 0 bases. Germline loops: CDR1 SGHDN, CDR2 FVKESK. CDR3 length equals 15 residues. CDR3 DNA: TGTGCCAGCAGCCCGGACAGGCGACTGAACACTGAAGCTTTCTTT. Translated, it gives CASSPDRRLNTEAFF. Supplemented by reference TRBV14 and TRBJ1-1, the full variable domain reads EAGVTQFPSHSVIEKGQTVTLRCDPISGHDNLYWYRRVMGKEIKFLLHFVKESKQDESGMPNNRFLAERTGGTYSTLKVQPAELEDSGVYFCASSPDRRLNTEAFFGQGTRLTVV.

This clonotype was detected ten times or more. The chain joins TRBV2 to TRBJ1-1, with 7 nucleotides matching TRBD1. The CDR3 spans 12 residues. The germline gives CDR1 SNHLY, CDR2 FYNNEI. The junction had 3 bases not matched to a gene; V was cut back by 6 bases and J by 5 bases. The CDR3 DNA follows: TGTGCCAGCAGACCACAGGGGACTGAAGCTTTCTTT. Amino acid sequence: CASRPQGTEAFF.

This clonotype was counted many times. The rearrangement uses TRBV5-5 and TRBJ1-2, with 8 bases identical to TRBD1. The CDR3 spans 12 residues. Germline-derived CDR1 and CDR2 are SGHKS and YYEKEE (reference sequence). Losses at the gene ends were 5 bases for V and 7 bases for J; bases not matched to a gene: 4. CDR3 nucleotides: TGTGCCAGCAGTCTCGACAGGGGTGGCTACACCTTC. Encoded protein: CASSLDRGGYTF.

The table lists this clonotype with a few counts. The genes are TRBV25-1 and TRBJ1-1; possible D gene TRBD1, 5 bases. V was cut by 6 bases and J by 6 bases, with 17 bases left in between. The CDR3 loop spans 14 amino acids. The germline V gene has CDR1 MGHDK and CDR2 SYGVNS. Written as DNA, the CDR3 is TGTGCCAGCAGCCCAAACTCCGGGGACCCTGAAGCTTTCTTT. Protein: CASSPNSGDPEAFF. Based on the CDR3 plus reference TRBV25-1 and TRBJ1-1, the full variable domain is EADIYQTPRYLVIGTGKKITLECSQTMGHDKMYWYQQDPGMELHLIHYSYGVNSTEKGDLSSESTVSRIRTEHFPLTLESARPSHTSQYLCASSPNSGDPEAFFGQGTRLTVV.

This chain connects TRBV6-5 to TRBJ2-1, with a possible D match to TRBD2 (5 bases). V was cut by 6 bases and J by 9 bases, with 21 bases left in between. This CDR3 spans 15 amino acids. CDR1 is MNHEY, CDR2 SVGAGI, per germline. CDR3 sequence reads: CASSPSGVTPGEQFF. CDR3 coding DNA: TGTGCCAGCAGCCCGAGCGGTGTAACCCCCGGTGAGCAGTTCTTC.

There are a few counts of this clonotype. The chain is built from TRBV10-3 and TRBJ1-2; 10 bases map to TRBD1. The germline V gene encodes CDR1 ENHRY and CDR2 SYGVKD. The CDR3 totals 16 residues. V lost 6 bases and J lost 4; bases outside the gene matches: 11. Here the CDR3 reads CAIRNSGQGVSYGYTF. CDR3 nucleotide sequence: TGTGCCATCAGAAACTCAGGACAGGGGGTATCCTATGGCTACACCTTC.

This clonotype was detected many times. The V call is TRBV5-1, the J call TRBJ2-1; the match to TRBD2 covers 8 bases. Losses at the gene ends were 4 bases for V and 2 bases for J; bases not matched to a gene: 2. Germline CDR1 and CDR2: SGHRS and YFSETQ. The CDR3 extends over 14 amino acids. Written as DNA, the CDR3 is TGCGCCAGCAGCGCGGGGGGTACCTACAATGAGCAGTTCTTC. Protein: CASSAGGTYNEQFF.

This clonotype was detected a few times. The chain has TRBV7-2 and TRBJ2-3; D is ambiguous. CDR1 and CDR2 from the germline V gene are SGHTA and FQGNSA. The CDR3 is made up of 13 amino acids. Deletions cut 0 bases from V and 2 bases from J, with 3 bases between. CDR3 in amino acids: CASSLAFTDTQYF. The CDR3 DNA reads TGTGCCAGCAGCTTAGCGTTCACAGATACGCAGTATTTT. Full variable domain (outside the CDR3, taken from reference TRBV7-2 and TRBJ2-3): GAGVSQSPSNKVTEKGKDVELRCDPISGHTALYWYRQSLGQGLEFLIYFQGNSAPDKSGLPSDRFSAERTGGSVSTLTIQRTQQEDSAVYLCASSLAFTDTQYFGPGTRLTVL.

This clonotype has only a few counts. The rearrangement uses TRBV10-3 and TRBJ1-1; D may be TRBD1 (6 bases). The germline gives CDR1 ENHRY, CDR2 SYGVKD. V lost 7 bases to trimming and J lost 7 bases, with 16 bases between them. This CDR3 has 13 residues. The CDR3 sequence: CAITSGESGEAFF. In DNA form, the CDR3 reads TGTGCCATCACCTCAGGGGAGTCAGGTGAAGCTTTCTTT.

This clonotype was detected ten times or more. The V and J genes are TRBV5-8 and TRBJ2-2, with D perhaps given as TRBD1 or TRBD2 (6 bases each). The CDR3 is made up of 14 amino acids. Germline CDR1 reads SGHTS; CDR2 reads YDEGEE. V lost 4 bases and J lost 4, with 11 bases in between. CDR3 in amino acids: CASSPEGGTGELFF. In nucleotides, the CDR3 is TGTGCCAGCAGCCCGGAGGGGGGCACCGGGGAGCTGTTTTTT.

This clonotype was observed a few times. The chain uses TRBV29-1 and TRBJ2-7, with TRBD2 matching over 8 bases. The CDR3 runs 15 residues. CDR1 SQVTM and CDR2 ANQGSEA come from the germline V gene. V lost 1 base, J lost 3 bases, and 8 bases stayed unmatched. The CDR3 region is CSVEGLQRGHYEQYF. CDR3 in DNA: TGCAGCGTTGAAGGGCTCCAGCGGGGGCACTACGAGCAGTACTTC.

The chain employs TRBV9 and TRBJ1-2, with D possibly being TRBD1 (5 bases). This CDR3 contains 15 residues. V gave up 4 bases and J gave up 4 bases, with 17 bases separating them. The germline CDR1 and CDR2 sequences are SGDLS and YYNGEE. The CDR3 loop reads CASSRMGGGAYGYTF. The DNA for the CDR3 is TGTGCCAGCAGCCGTATGGGGGGTGGTGCCTATGGCTACACCTTC. The full variable domain, rest sourced from reference TRBV9 and TRBJ1-2, is DSGVTQTPKHLITATGQRVTLRCSPRSGDLSVYWYQQSLDQGLQFLIQYYNGEERAKGNILERFSAQQFPDLHSELNLSSLELGDSALYFCASSRMGGGAYGYTFGSGTRLTVV.

This clonotype was counted between two and nine times. The V gene is TRBV14, the J gene TRBJ2-7; possibly TRBD1 for D (5 bases). The V gene's germline CDR1 is SGHDN and CDR2 FVKESK. V lost 4 bases to trimming and J lost 4 bases, with 8 bases between them. The CDR3 is 12 amino acids. This CDR3 is CASSLTAYEQYF. DNA for the CDR3: TGTGCCAGCAGCCTGACAGCTTACGAGCAGTACTTC. The full variable domain, with the rest looked up from reference TRBV14 and TRBJ2-7, is EAGVTQFPSHSVIEKGQTVTLRCDPISGHDNLYWYRRVMGKEIKFLLHFVKESKQDESGMPNNRFLAERTGGTYSTLKVQPAELEDSGVYFCASSLTAYEQYFGPGTRLTVT.

This clonotype has at least ten counts. This chain links TRBV7-9 with TRBJ2-3; 9 positions agree with TRBD1. This CDR3 has 15 amino acids. The trim removed 6 bases at V and 2 bases at J, leaving 6 bases unmatched. The germline V gene has CDR1 SEHNR and CDR2 FQNEAQ (reference sequence). The CDR3 here is CASSPTGGYTDTQYF. The DNA for the CDR3 is TGTGCCAGCAGTCCAACAGGGGGCTACACAGATACGCAGTATTTT.

Many counts were recorded for this clonotype. V is TRBV7-8 and J is TRBJ2-3; D is perhaps TRBD2 (6 bases). The CDR3 contains 17 residues. Trimming removed 1 base at V and 5 bases at J, with 19 bases between. Germline loops: CDR1 SGHVS, CDR2 FQNEAQ. The CDR3 spells CASSLERDSHHRDTQYF. The DNA for the CDR3 is TGTGCCAGCAGCTTAGAGAGGGACTCCCACCATAGAGATACGCAGTATTTT. The full variable domain, rest sourced from reference TRBV7-8 and TRBJ2-3, is GAGVSQSPRYKVAKRGQDVALRCDPISGHVSLFWYQQALGQGPEFLTYFQNEAQLDKSGLPSDRFFAERPEGSVSTLKIQRTQQEDSAVYLCASSLERDSHHRDTQYFGPGTRLTVL.

At least ten counts were recorded for this clonotype. The rearrangement joins TRBV20-1 to TRBJ2-7; D uncertain. Germline loops: CDR1 DFQATT, CDR2 SNEGSKA (reference sequence). Between the trimmed V and J ends, which lost 6 bases and 4 bases, there was a span of 13 bases. This CDR3 contains 12 residues. The CDR3 reads CSARPGSYEQYF. CDR3 DNA: TGCAGTGCACGTCCAGGAAGTTACGAGCAGTACTTC.

The rearrangement joins TRBV25-1 to TRBJ1-1; D might be TRBD1 (6 bases). Between the trimmed V and J ends, which lost 7 bases and 3 bases, there was a span of 6 bases. CDR3 length: 11 residues. Germline-derived CDR1 and CDR2 are MGHDK and SYGVNS. The CDR3 here is CASNRDTEAFF. CDR3 nucleotide sequence: TGTGCCAGCAACAGGGACACTGAAGCTTTCTTT.

This clonotype has more than one count but fewer than ten. The chain is built from TRBV11-2 and TRBJ1-1; D unresolved. The CDR3 length is 14 residues. The V gene lost 6 bases and the J gene lost 5 bases, with 16 bases spanning the gap. Germline CDR1 reads SGHAT; CDR2 reads FQNNGV. CDR3 residues: CASSVGTAFTEAFF. The DNA of the CDR3 is TGTGCCAGCAGTGTGGGAACAGCCTTTACTGAAGCTTTCTTT.

This clonotype occurred many times. The chain uses TRBV4-2 and TRBJ1-2; 7 bases line up with TRBD1. With 0 bases clipped from V and 5 bases from J, the junction kept 6 bases outside the gene matches. Germline V gene data show CDR1 as LGHNA and CDR2 as YNFKEQ. The CDR3 runs to 15 residues. This chain's CDR3 is CASSQDYRGTYGYTF. For the CDR3, the DNA is TGTGCCAGCAGCCAAGACTACAGGGGAACATATGGCTACACCTTC.

The chain couples TRBV2 to TRBJ2-1; TRBD1 agrees at 8 bases. Germline CDR1 and CDR2: SNHLY and FYNNEI. The junction had 4 bases not matched to a gene; V was cut back by 2 bases and J by 4 bases. The CDR3 length is 15 residues. The CDR3: CASSEPGQVYNEQFF. The CDR3 DNA reads as TGTGCCAGCAGTGAACCGGGACAGGTATACAATGAGCAGTTCTTC.

This clonotype was counted at least ten times. The chain joins TRBV29-1 to TRBJ2-1, with D possibly being TRBD1 or TRBD2 (5 bases each). Trimming left V 6 bases short and J 9 bases short, with 6 bases between. This CDR3 is built from 9 residues. Germline V gives CDR1 SQVTM, CDR2 ANQGSEA. The CDR3 loop is CSVGTEQFF. Written as DNA, the CDR3 is TGCAGCGTGGGGACTGAGCAGTTCTTC.

This clonotype was observed a handful of times. Mismatch with germline at one junction end may stem from a read error. The rearrangement joins TRBV20-1 to TRBJ1-6; TRBD1 matches 8 bases. CDR1 is DFQATT, CDR2 SNEGSKA, per germline (reference sequence). The CDR3 runs to 13 residues. The CDR3 region is CSARDRGESPLHF. Here the CDR3 DNA reads TGCAGTGCCAGAGACAGGGGTGAGTCACCCCTCCACTTT.

The CDR3 sequence is CASSRGQSYGYTF. CDR3 DNA: TGTGCCAGCAGCAGGGGACAGTCATATGGCTACACCTTC. The rearrangement uses TRBV7-9 and TRBJ1-2, with 7 positions matching TRBD1. The CDR3 contains 13 residues. CDR1 SEHNR and CDR2 FQNEAQ come from the germline V gene (reference sequence). V shed 5 bases and J 5 bases; nucleotides not matched to a gene: 5.

The V call is TRBV5-1, the J call TRBJ2-1; tentative D call: TRBD2 (6 bases). Trimming removed 0 bases at V and 4 bases at J, with 14 bases between. This CDR3 is built from 16 residues. CDR1 and CDR2 from the germline V gene are SGHRS and YFSETQ. The CDR3 region is CASSLGAVAEYNEQFF. The CDR3 DNA sequence: TGCGCCAGCAGCTTGGGGGCTGTAGCGGAGTACAATGAGCAGTTCTTC.

This clonotype has a count of ten or more. The chain carries TRBV7-9 and TRBJ2-3; D is unclear. The V gene lost 5 bases and the J gene lost 2 bases, with 8 bases spanning the gap. In germline, CDR1 is SEHNR, CDR2 FQNEAQ (reference sequence). There are 13 residues in the CDR3. CDR3 sequence: CASSPKPTDTQYF. The CDR3 bases are TGTGCCAGCAGCCCCAAGCCCACAGATACGCAGTATTTT.

Many counts were recorded for this clonotype. The chain joins TRBV29-1 to TRBJ1-2; maybe TRBD1 (5 bases). There are 11 residues in the CDR3. V was shortened by 6 bases and J by 4 bases, with 9 bases between the two germline ends. Germline V gives CDR1 SQVTM, CDR2 ANQGSEA. CDR3 bases: TGCAGCGTCCCAGGGCCCTATGGCTACACCTTC. Translated, it gives CSVPGPYGYTF.

This clonotype was seen many times. This CDR3 reads CSARDLKGFGAFF. The CDR3 bases are TGCAGTGCTAGAGATCTTAAGGGATTTGGAGCTTTCTTT. The rearrangement links TRBV20-1 to TRBJ1-1; D gene uncertain. Germline lookup yields CDR1 DFQATT and CDR2 SNEGSKA (reference sequence). The V end was cut by 0 bases, the J end by 10 bases, with 15 bases between. The CDR3 sequence is 13 residues long.

This clonotype was seen repeatedly, ten times or more. The chain recombines TRBV7-2 with TRBJ2-7; D not resolved. V lost 1 base to trimming and J lost 6 bases, with 13 bases between them. The CDR3 runs 14 residues. Germline CDR1 is SGHTA and CDR2 is FQGNSA. The CDR3 sequence is CASSLEGPGTEQYF. Here the CDR3 DNA reads TGTGCCAGCAGCTTAGAAGGGCCAGGAACCGAGCAGTACTTC.